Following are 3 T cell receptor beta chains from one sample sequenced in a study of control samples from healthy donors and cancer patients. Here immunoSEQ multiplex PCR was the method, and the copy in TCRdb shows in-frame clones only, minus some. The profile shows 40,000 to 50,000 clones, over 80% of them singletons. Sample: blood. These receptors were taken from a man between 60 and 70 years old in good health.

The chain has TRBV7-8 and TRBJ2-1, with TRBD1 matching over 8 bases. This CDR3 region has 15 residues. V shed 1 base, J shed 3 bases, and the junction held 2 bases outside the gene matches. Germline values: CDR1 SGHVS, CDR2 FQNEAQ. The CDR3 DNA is TGTGCCAGCAGCTTAGGGACAGGGAACTACAATGAGCAGTTCTTC. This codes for CASSLGTGNYNEQFF.

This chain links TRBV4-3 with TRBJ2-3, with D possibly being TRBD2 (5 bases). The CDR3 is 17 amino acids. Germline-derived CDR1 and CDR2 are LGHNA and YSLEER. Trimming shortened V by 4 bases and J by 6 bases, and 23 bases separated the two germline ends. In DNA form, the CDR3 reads TGCGCCAGCAGCCCTCAGTGGTCTAGCCGTGGGTCTGATACGCAGTATTTT. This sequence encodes CASSPQWSSRGSDTQYF.

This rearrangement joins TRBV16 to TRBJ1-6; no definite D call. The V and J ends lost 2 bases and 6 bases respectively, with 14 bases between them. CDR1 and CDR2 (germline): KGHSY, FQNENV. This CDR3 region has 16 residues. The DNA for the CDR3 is TGTGCCAGCAGCCAAATTCGCACCTCCCCTAATTCACCCCTCCACTTT. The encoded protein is CASSQIRTSPNSPLHF.